One sample yielded the 22 T cell receptor beta chains listed below, sequenced in a study of breast tumors, draining lymph nodes, adjacent tissues. Samples came from axillary lymph nodes draining the breast cancer. A single record per CDR3 protein comes from TCRdb applying MiXCR to the multiplex PCR reads. The table lists more than 85,000 distinct CDR3 sequences, approximately 21% of them singletons. Sequences were obtained from axillary lymph node tissue. These receptors were collected from a female donor with breast cancer. Some clones in this sample may be carry-over from other donors' samples.

V and J are TRBV10-3 and TRBJ2-3; 13 positions agree with TRBD2. V shed 5 bases and J 3 bases; nucleotides not matched to a gene: 2. CDR1 ENHRY and CDR2 SYGVKD come from the germline V gene. The CDR3 covers 15 residues. The CDR3 coding sequence is TGTGCCATCAGTAGGACTAGCGGGAGAACAGATACGCAGTATTTT. Protein: CAISRTSGRTDTQYF.

V is TRBV5-6 and J is TRBJ1-2; the D is unclear. The germline V gene encodes CDR1 SGHDT and CDR2 YYEEEE. V was clipped by 4 bases and J by 6 bases, with 19 bases between them. The CDR3 has 15 residues. The CDR3 sequence: CASSPERGRVDGYTF. In DNA, the CDR3 is TGTGCCAGCAGCCCCGAACGGGGAAGGGTCGATGGCTACACCTTC.

This clonotype was detected ten times or more. This sequence joins TRBV2 and TRBJ1-2; TRBD1 agrees at 7 bases. CDR1 is SNHLY, CDR2 FYNNEI, per germline. With 8 bases clipped from V and 0 bases from J, the junction kept 6 bases outside the gene matches. The CDR3 runs 14 residues. The CDR3 DNA sequence: TGTGCCAGCGGACCGGACAGGACTAACTATGGCTACACCTTC. Translation: CASGPDRTNYGYTF.

In its sample, this clonotype was seen many times. V and J are TRBV5-5 and TRBJ2-1; D might be TRBD1 or TRBD2, each matching 5 bases. V shed 3 bases and J shed 6 bases, with 16 bases lying between them. The CDR3 has 15 residues. CDR1 is SGHKS, CDR2 YYEKEE, per germline (reference sequence). The CDR3 is CASSYRGVGGNEQFF. CDR3 DNA: TGTGCCAGCAGCTACCGAGGGGTTGGGGGCAATGAGCAGTTCTTC.

This clonotype appeared many times. The rearrangement links TRBV20-1 to TRBJ2-5, with a weak D call TRBD2 (5 bases). The germline V gene encodes CDR1 DFQATT and CDR2 SNEGSKA (reference sequence). CDR3 length: 11 residues. The CDR3 here is CSTTRGETQYF. CDR3 nucleotides: TGCAGCACAACTAGAGGAGAGACCCAGTACTTC.

To note about this clonotype: This may be a read error: a much more frequent sequence differs by one nucleotide. The V and J genes are TRBV6-5 and TRBJ2-5, with 8 bases aligning to TRBD1. Trimming at V came to 2 bases and at J to 3 bases, leaving 11 bases not matched to a gene. This CDR3 spans 17 amino acids. Germline lookup yields CDR1 MNHEY and CDR2 SVGAGI. CDR3 in amino acids: CASSYPSGAGGEETQYF. The DNA for the CDR3 is TGTGCCAGCAGTTACCCGTCCGGGGCAGGGGGCGAAGAGACCCAGTACTTC.

This chain joins TRBV10-3 and TRBJ1-1, with a weak D call TRBD1 (6 bases). Germline V gene sequence: CDR1 ENHRY, CDR2 SYGVKD. The CDR3 is made up of 15 amino acids. The V end was cut by 0 bases, the J end by 1 base, with 9 bases between. The CDR3 loop is CAISESGQKNTEAFF. In DNA form, the CDR3 reads TGTGCCATCAGTGAGTCAGGACAGAAGAACACTGAAGCTTTCTTT.

This clonotype was picked up many times. J is TRBJ2-1 and V is TRBV12-3 or TRBV12-4; 12 nucleotides line up with TRBD2. The CDR3 is 15 amino acids. J gave up 4 bases and V 6 bases, and 4 bases lay outside the gene matches. Here the CDR3 DNA reads TGTGCCAGCAGCCTTCTAGCGGGAGGGTACAATGAGCAGTTCTTC. It yields the protein CASSLLAGGYNEQFF.

In its sample, this clonotype was seen many times. The V gene is TRBV7-9, the J gene TRBJ1-4, with D perhaps matching TRBD1 (5 bases). Germline loops: CDR1 SEHNR, CDR2 FQNEAQ (reference sequence). Trimming took 2 bases from V and 14 from J, leaving 24 bases between them. This CDR3 contains 16 residues. The CDR3: CASSLFTGARSLELFF. The CDR3 nucleotides are TGTGCCAGCAGCTTATTCACCGGGGCTAGAAGCTTAGAGCTGTTTTTT.

Remarks on this clonotype: This may come from a read error, since a much larger clone is one base off. V gene TRBV28 combines with J gene TRBJ1-2, with D unclear. Germline assignment: CDR1 MDHEN and CDR2 SYDVKM. Between the trimmed V and J ends, which lost 7 bases and 8 bases, there was a span of 14 bases. The CDR3 is made up of 12 amino acids. CDR3 sequence reads: CASITGPGGYTF. The CDR3 nucleotides are TGTGCCAGCATCACCGGGCCGGGGGGCTACACCTTC.

Notes on this clonotype: A clone one base away is much larger, so this may be a read error. The rearrangement links TRBV9 to TRBJ2-5; a possible D gene is TRBD1 (6 bases). Germline V CDR1 and CDR2: SGDLS, YYNGEE. The CDR3 length is 15 residues. The CDR3 reads CASSGNTGWSETQCF. The CDR3 DNA reads TGTGCCAGCAGCGGGAATACAGGGTGGTCTGAGACCCAGTGCTTC.

This clonotype was counted ten times or more. The chain carries TRBV19 and TRBJ1-5, with a tentative D call TRBD1 (5 bases). The CDR3 totals 17 residues. CDR1 and CDR2 (germline): LNHDA, SQIVND (reference sequence). V gave up 3 bases and J gave up 6 bases, with 21 bases separating them. The CDR3 reads CASSIGVGTGGSQPQHF. The CDR3 nucleotides read TGTGCCAGTAGTATTGGCGTAGGGACGGGGGGGAGTCAGCCCCAGCATTTT.

The table lists this clonotype with many counts. The chain carries TRBV2 and TRBJ1-3; TRBD1 agrees at 7 bases. V was clipped by 6 bases and J by 2 bases; unmatched bases: 7. Germline V lookup: CDR1 SNHLY, CDR2 FYNNEI. The length of the CDR3 is 15 residues. The CDR3 sequence is CASSEQGIAGNTIYF. DNA of the CDR3: TGTGCCAGCAGCGAACAGGGGATCGCTGGAAACACCATATATTTT.

This clonotype was counted at least ten times. The chain has TRBV10-3 and TRBJ1-2; a possible D gene is TRBD1 (5 bases). The germline CDR1 and CDR2 sequences are ENHRY and SYGVKD. The CDR3 runs to 16 residues. With 3 bases removed from V and 0 bases from J, the gap between germline ends came to 14 bases. The CDR3 protein is CAISDSLGTANYGYTF. Here the CDR3 DNA reads TGTGCCATCAGTGATAGTCTAGGGACGGCTAACTATGGCTACACCTTC.

This clonotype was recorded many times. The chain recombines TRBV20-1 with TRBJ2-7; the match to TRBD1 covers 8 bases. From germline, CDR1 is DFQATT and CDR2 SNEGSKA (reference sequence). The CDR3 covers 12 residues. V trimming: 5 bases; J trimming: 3 bases; junction bases outside the gene matches: 3. CDR3 DNA sequence: TGCAGTGCTGAAACAGGGGGCTACGAGCAGTACTTC. It encodes CSAETGGYEQYF.

On this clonotype: A much larger clonotype is one base distant, so this may be a read error. This chain joins TRBV15 and TRBJ1-4; D is unclear. Germline V gene lookup returns CDR1 LNHNV and CDR2 YYDKDF (reference sequence). The CDR3 extends over 15 amino acids. The CDR3 nucleotides read TGTGCCACCAGCAGAGATAGGGCGCATAATGAAAGACTGTTTTTT. Translation: CATSRDRAHNERLFF.

This clonotype was counted at least ten times. The CDR3: CASRRGTDTQYF. In DNA, the CDR3 is TGTGCCAGCAGACGCGGCACAGATACGCAGTATTTT. This rearrangement joins TRBV6-5 to TRBJ2-3; no clear D gene. The CDR3 is 12 residues long. Trimming took 6 bases from V and 1 from J, leaving 5 bases between them. Looked up from germline, CDR1 is MNHEY and CDR2 is SVGAGI.

This clonotype came up many times. The V and J genes are TRBV6-5 and TRBJ1-2; D may be TRBD1 (6 bases). Germline-derived CDR1 and CDR2 are MNHEY and SVGAGI. The CDR3 contains 16 residues. V was trimmed by 8 bases and J by 4 bases, leaving 23 bases between them. The CDR3: CASAKQDSSVLYGYTF. CDR3 DNA sequence: TGTGCCAGCGCCAAACAGGACAGCTCGGTCCTCTATGGCTACACCTTC.

The rearrangement uses TRBV13 and TRBJ2-1, with 8 bases that match TRBD2. This CDR3 is 17 amino acids long. V dropped 4 bases and J dropped 8; count of bases not matched to a gene: 16. Germline CDR1 PRHDT, CDR2 FYEKMQ (reference sequence). CDR3 nucleotides: TGTGCCAGCAGCTCCGGAGGAATAGCGGGGCTGCCTGATGAGCAGTTCTTC. Translated, it gives CASSSGGIAGLPDEQFF.

This clonotype came up many times. J is TRBJ2-3 and V is TRBV7-9; 7 bases align to TRBD1. Germline CDR1 is SEHNR and CDR2 is FQNEAQ (reference sequence). Trimming at V came to 3 bases and at J to 4 bases, leaving 4 bases not matched to a gene. The CDR3 has 14 residues. The CDR3 DNA sequence: TGTGCCAGCAGCTTCCCAGGGGGAGCAGATACGCAGTATTTT. It specifies CASSFPGGADTQYF.

Turning to this clonotype: This sequence may be a read error, since a much larger clone differs from it by one base. The rearrangement links TRBV6-6 to TRBJ2-5; no clear D. Germline-derived CDR1 and CDR2 are MNHNY and SVGAGI (reference sequence). The CDR3 loop spans 13 amino acids. Trimming took off 0 bases at V and 3 bases at J, with 5 bases between the two ends. In DNA, the CDR3 is TGTGCCAGCAGTTACTCGTCAGAAGAGACCCAGTACTTC. Translating gives CASSYSSEETQYF.

This clonotype was found many times. The rearrangement uses TRBV20-1 and TRBJ2-7; 8 nucleotides match TRBD2. Germline CDR1 and CDR2: DFQATT and SNEGSKA (reference sequence). V dropped 0 bases and J dropped 2; count of bases not matched to a gene: 9. This CDR3 is built from 16 residues. CDR3 nucleotide sequence: TGCAGTGCTAGAGACCCCAGGCTAGCGGGTGCCTACGAGCAGTACTTC. As protein: CSARDPRLAGAYEQYF.